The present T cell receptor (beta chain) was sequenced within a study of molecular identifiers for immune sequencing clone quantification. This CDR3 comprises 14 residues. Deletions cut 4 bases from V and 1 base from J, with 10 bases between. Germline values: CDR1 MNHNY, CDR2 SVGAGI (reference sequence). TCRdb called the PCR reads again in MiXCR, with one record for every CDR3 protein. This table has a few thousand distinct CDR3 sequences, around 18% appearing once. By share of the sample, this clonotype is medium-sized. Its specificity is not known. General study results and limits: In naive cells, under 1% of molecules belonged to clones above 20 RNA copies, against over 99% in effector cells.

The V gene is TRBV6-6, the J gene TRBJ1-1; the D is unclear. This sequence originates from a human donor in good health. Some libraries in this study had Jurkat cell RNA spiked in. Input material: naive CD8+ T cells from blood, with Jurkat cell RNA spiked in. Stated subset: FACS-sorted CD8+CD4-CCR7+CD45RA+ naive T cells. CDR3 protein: CASSLGRANTEAFF. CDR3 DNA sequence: TGTGCCAGCAGTTTAGGGAGAGCGAACACTGAAGCTTTCTTT.